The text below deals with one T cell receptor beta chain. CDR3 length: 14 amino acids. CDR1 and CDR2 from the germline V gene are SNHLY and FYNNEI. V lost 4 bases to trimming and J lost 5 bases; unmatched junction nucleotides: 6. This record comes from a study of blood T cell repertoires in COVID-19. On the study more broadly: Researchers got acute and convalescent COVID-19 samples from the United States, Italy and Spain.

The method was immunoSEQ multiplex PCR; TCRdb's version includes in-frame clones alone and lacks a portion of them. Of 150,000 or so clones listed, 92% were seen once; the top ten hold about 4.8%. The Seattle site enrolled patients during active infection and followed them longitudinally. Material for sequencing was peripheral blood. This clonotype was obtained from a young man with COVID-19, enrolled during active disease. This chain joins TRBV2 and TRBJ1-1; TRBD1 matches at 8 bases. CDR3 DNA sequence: TGTGCCAGCAGTGTTACAGGGGGTGAAACTGAAGCTTTCTTT. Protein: CASSVTGGETEAFF.